This is a list of T cell receptor beta chains from one sample in a study of T cells in Graves' hyperthyroidism and ophthalmopathy. TCRdb reanalysed the multiplex PCR reads using MiXCR and keeps one entry per CDR3 protein. The sample lists 400,000 or so distinct CDR3 sequences; more than 12% were seen once. The sequencing sample was made of blood. These receptors came from a man aged 50 or older with Graves' ophthalmopathy. Each CDR3 is given with its conserved first and last residue. Each record gives: CDR3 protein, CDR3 DNA, V gene, D gene, J gene, clone size. A D gene is named only where the DNA matches it firmly. For some rows the clone size is stated as once, few or many, or as a class when expanded; others skip it.

CDR3 protein: CASSFPGTGGYGYTF
CDR3 DNA: TGTGCCAGCAGTTTCCCCGGGACAGGGGGCTATGGCTACACCTTC
V gene: TRBV28
D gene: TRBD1
J gene: TRBJ1-2
clone size: many

CDR3 protein: CSVVAGGQDTQYF
CDR3 DNA: TGCAGCGTTGTTGCGGGAGGGCAAGATACGCAGTATTTT
V gene: TRBV29-1
D gene: TRBD2
J gene: TRBJ2-3
clone size: NA

CDR3 protein: CASSLVFGTNYNEQFF
CDR3 DNA: TGTGCCAGCAGCTTAGTCTTTGGGACTAATTACAATGAGCAGTTCTTC
V gene: TRBV7-2
D gene: TRBD2
J gene: TRBJ2-1
clone size: few

CDR3 protein: CSARVPSLGSSYNSPLHF
CDR3 DNA: TGCAGTGCTAGAGTCCCCAGCTTAGGGAGCTCCTATAATTCACCCCTCCACTTT
V gene: TRBV20-1
D gene: NA
J gene: TRBJ1-6
clone size: few

CDR3 protein: CASSTSTGAPEFF
CDR3 DNA: TGTGCCAGCAGCACATCCACAGGGGCCCCGGAGTTCTTC
V gene: TRBV3-1
D gene: TRBD1
J gene: TRBJ2-1
clone size: many

CDR3 protein: CASSLSASSYEQYF
CDR3 DNA: TGTGCCAGCAGCCTTTCAGCTAGTTCCTACGAGCAGTACTTC
V gene: TRBV3-1
D gene: NA
J gene: TRBJ2-7
clone size: many

CDR3 protein: CASSSVGQGEQFF
CDR3 DNA: TGTGCCAGCAGTTCCGTCGGACAGGGAGAGCAGTTCTTC
V gene: TRBV6-9
D gene: TRBD1
J gene: TRBJ2-1
clone size: NA

CDR3 protein: CASSGIRTVGAGELFF
CDR3 DNA: TGTGCCAGCAGTGGTATTAGGACAGTTGGGGCCGGGGAGCTGTTTTTT
V gene: TRBV25-1
D gene: NA
J gene: TRBJ2-2
clone size: NA

CDR3 protein: CASSLDYRLAGVTKNIQYF
CDR3 DNA: TGTGCCAGCAGCTTAGATTATAGACTAGCGGGAGTGACCAAAAACATTCAGTACTTC
V gene: TRBV11-2
D gene: TRBD2
J gene: TRBJ2-4
clone size: many

CDR3 protein: CASSIGPSGTQYF
CDR3 DNA: TGTGCCAGCAGCATCGGACCCTCCGGGACCCAGTACTTC
V gene: TRBV5-6
D gene: NA
J gene: TRBJ2-5
clone size: many

CDR3 protein: CASTDRGAYEQYF
CDR3 DNA: TGTGCCAGCACCGACAGGGGTGCCTACGAGCAGTACTTC
V gene: TRBV28
D gene: TRBD1
J gene: TRBJ2-7
clone size: many

CDR3 protein: CSASQLGQARRGRETQYF
CDR3 DNA: TGCAGTGCTTCGCAACTCGGACAAGCCAGGCGAGGAAGGGAGACCCAGTACTTC
V gene: TRBV20-1
D gene: NA
J gene: TRBJ2-5
clone size: many

CDR3 protein: CASSSRSGAATEAFF
CDR3 DNA: TGTGCCAGCAGCTCTCGTTCCGGGGCAGCGACTGAAGCTTTCTTT
V gene: TRBV7-9
D gene: NA
J gene: TRBJ1-1
clone size: few

CDR3 protein: CAFTTKGGGSSYEQYF
CDR3 DNA: TGTGCCTTCACAACTAAGGGGGGCGGGAGTAGCTACGAGCAGTACTTC
V gene: TRBV28
D gene: NA
J gene: TRBJ2-7
clone size: NA

CDR3 protein: CASSSGGQDWTKNIQYF
CDR3 DNA: TGTGCCAGCAGCTCAGGGGGACAGGATTGGACCAAAAACATTCAGTACTTC
V gene: TRBV7-8
D gene: TRBD1
J gene: TRBJ2-4
clone size: many

CDR3 protein: CSVGLAVNNEQFF
CDR3 DNA: TGCAGCGTTGGACTAGCGGTTAACAATGAGCAGTTCTTC
V gene: TRBV29-1
D gene: TRBD2
J gene: TRBJ2-1
clone size: many

CDR3 protein: CASSSSRGSYEQYF
CDR3 DNA: TGTGCCAGCAGCTCCTCCCGGGGCTCCTACGAGCAGTACTTC
V gene: TRBV7-9
D gene: NA
J gene: TRBJ2-7
clone size: few

CDR3 protein: CAISELGPNTEAFF
CDR3 DNA: TGTGCCATCAGTGAATTGGGGCCGAACACTGAAGCTTTCTTT
V gene: TRBV10-3
D gene: NA
J gene: TRBJ1-1
clone size: NA

CDR3 protein: CSASASSGANVLTF
CDR3 DNA: TGCAGCGCCAGTGCCAGCTCTGGGGCCAACGTCCTGACTTTC
V gene: TRBV29-1
D gene: NA
J gene: TRBJ2-6
clone size: many

CDR3 protein: CASSPRRIEKLFF
CDR3 DNA: TGTGCCAGCAGTCCAAGGAGAATTGAAAAACTGTTTTTT
V gene: TRBV6-1
D gene: NA
J gene: TRBJ1-4
clone size: many

CDR3 protein: CASSLEVASYNEQFF
CDR3 DNA: TGTGCCAGCAGCTTAGAAGTGGCCTCCTACAATGAGCAGTTCTTC
V gene: TRBV7-2
D gene: NA
J gene: TRBJ2-1
clone size: NA

CDR3 protein: CASTRVSTDTQYF
CDR3 DNA: TGTGCCAGCACCAGGGTTAGCACAGATACGCAGTATTTT
V gene: TRBV6-1
D gene: NA
J gene: TRBJ2-3
clone size: NA

CDR3 protein: CAWTGDVTGELFF
CDR3 DNA: TGTGCCTGGACAGGGGATGTCACCGGGGAGCTGTTTTTT
V gene: TRBV30
D gene: NA
J gene: TRBJ2-2
clone size: NA

CDR3 protein: CSARVGTGQYF
CDR3 DNA: TGCAGTGCTAGAGTGGGTACGGGGCAGTACTTC
V gene: TRBV20-1
D gene: NA
J gene: TRBJ2-7
clone size: many

CDR3 protein: CASSTGLPTNEKLFF
CDR3 DNA: TGTGCCAGCAGTACAGGGCTCCCAACTAATGAAAAACTGTTTTTT
V gene: TRBV2
D gene: NA
J gene: TRBJ1-4
clone size: many

CDR3 protein: CASSQDNTASYEQYF
CDR3 DNA: TGTGCCAGCAGCCAAGATAACACTGCCTCCTACGAGCAGTACTTC
V gene: TRBV3-1
D gene: NA
J gene: TRBJ2-7
clone size: many

CDR3 protein: CSVDLSTIQETQYF
CDR3 DNA: TGCAGCGTTGATTTATCCACGATACAAGAGACCCAGTACTTC
V gene: TRBV29-1
D gene: NA
J gene: TRBJ2-5
clone size: many

CDR3 protein: CASSQVDRAPGELFF
CDR3 DNA: TGTGCCAGCAGCCAAGTGGACAGGGCCCCCGGGGAGCTGTTTTTT
V gene: TRBV3-1
D gene: TRBD1
J gene: TRBJ2-2
clone size: many

CDR3 protein: CASSVEVEDTIYF
CDR3 DNA: TGTGCCAGCAGCGTAGAGGTCGAGGACACCATATATTTT
V gene: TRBV9
D gene: NA
J gene: TRBJ1-3
clone size: NA

CDR3 protein: CASSLVGGSTYEQYF
CDR3 DNA: TGTGCCAGCAGCTTAGTCGGGGGAAGTACCTACGAGCAGTACTTC
V gene: TRBV7-2
D gene: NA
J gene: TRBJ2-7
clone size: many

CDR3 protein: CATSDVGQGGYEKLFF
CDR3 DNA: TGTGCCACCAGTGATGTCGGACAGGGGGGCTATGAAAAACTGTTTTTT
V gene: TRBV24-1
D gene: TRBD1
J gene: TRBJ1-4
clone size: many

CDR3 protein: CASSLYGAVEAFF
CDR3 DNA: TGTGCCAGCAGCTTATACGGGGCGGTTGAAGCTTTCTTT
V gene: TRBV5-6
D gene: NA
J gene: TRBJ1-1
clone size: many

CDR3 protein: CASSPSGGGTGELFF
CDR3 DNA: TGTGCCAGCAGCCCCAGCGGGGGGGGGACCGGGGAGCTGTTTTTT
V gene: TRBV11-2
D gene: TRBD2
J gene: TRBJ2-2
clone size: many

CDR3 protein: CASSLIGRATGELFF
CDR3 DNA: TGTGCCAGCAGTTTAATAGGCAGGGCCACCGGGGAGCTGTTTTTT
V gene: TRBV28
D gene: NA
J gene: TRBJ2-2
clone size: many

CDR3 protein: CASSAGLAGGPQETQYF
CDR3 DNA: TGTGCCAGCAGCGCGGGACTAGCGGGAGGGCCCCAAGAGACCCAGTACTTC
V gene: TRBV7-8
D gene: TRBD2
J gene: TRBJ2-5
clone size: few

CDR3 protein: CASHFYGPNTEAFF
CDR3 DNA: TGTGCCAGCCATTTCTACGGACCGAACACTGAAGCTTTCTTT
V gene: TRBV27
D gene: NA
J gene: TRBJ1-1
clone size: many

CDR3 protein: CASRGTSNSPLHF
CDR3 DNA: TGTGCCAGCAGGGGGACGAGTAATTCACCCCTCCACTTT
V gene: TRBV12-3/TRBV12-4
D gene: NA
J gene: TRBJ1-6
clone size: many

CDR3 protein: CASSQGVDTQYF
CDR3 DNA: TGCGCCAGCAGCCAAGGGGTAGATACGCAGTATTTT
V gene: TRBV5-1
D gene: NA
J gene: TRBJ2-3
clone size: many

CDR3 protein: CASRQESTDTQYF
CDR3 DNA: TGTGCCAGCAGACAGGAAAGCACAGATACGCAGTATTTT
V gene: TRBV2
D gene: NA
J gene: TRBJ2-3
clone size: many

CDR3 protein: CASSFSLLAESNYEQYF
CDR3 DNA: TGTGCCAGCAGCTTCTCCTTACTAGCGGAGTCAAACTACGAGCAGTACTTC
V gene: TRBV7-2
D gene: TRBD2
J gene: TRBJ2-7
clone size: NA

CDR3 protein: CASSLLVSGGEKTQYF
CDR3 DNA: TGTGCCAGCAGCTTGCTCGTTTCAGGGGGCGAGAAGACCCAGTACTTC
V gene: TRBV5-8
D gene: TRBD1
J gene: TRBJ2-5
clone size: many

CDR3 protein: CASSPPSVVGELFF
CDR3 DNA: TGTGCCAGCTCACCACCGAGCGTAGTCGGGGAGCTGTTTTTT
V gene: TRBV18
D gene: NA
J gene: TRBJ2-2
clone size: few

CDR3 protein: CAWSNPGLGYEQYF
CDR3 DNA: TGTGCCTGGAGTAACCCGGGCCTGGGCTACGAGCAGTACTTC
V gene: TRBV30
D gene: NA
J gene: TRBJ2-7
clone size: many

CDR3 protein: CASSLTKTLPGLNNEQFF
CDR3 DNA: TGCGCCAGCAGCTTGACCAAAACTCTTCCGGGACTTAACAATGAGCAGTTCTTC
V gene: TRBV5-1
D gene: NA
J gene: TRBJ2-1
clone size: many

CDR3 protein: CASSSGRKNNSPLHF
CDR3 DNA: TGTGCCAGCAGCTCTGGGCGGAAGAATAATTCACCCCTCCACTTT
V gene: TRBV11-3
D gene: NA
J gene: TRBJ1-6
clone size: few

CDR3 protein: CASSGPSGGTYNEQFF
CDR3 DNA: TGTGCCAGCAGTGGGCCTAGCGGGGGGACCTACAATGAGCAGTTCTTC
V gene: TRBV27
D gene: TRBD2
J gene: TRBJ2-1
clone size: NA

CDR3 protein: CASSFWDTGELFF
CDR3 DNA: TGTGCCAGCAGTTTCTGGGACACCGGGGAGCTGTTTTTT
V gene: TRBV12-3/TRBV12-4
D gene: NA
J gene: TRBJ2-2
clone size: many

CDR3 protein: CASSLVSGAVVSEAFF
CDR3 DNA: TGTGCCAGCAGCTTGGTATCCGGGGCGGTGGTGTCTGAAGCTTTCTTT
V gene: TRBV5-5
D gene: NA
J gene: TRBJ1-1
clone size: few

CDR3 protein: CASSDEGSGEQYF
CDR3 DNA: TGTGCCAGCAGTGATGAAGGGTCTGGCGAGCAGTACTTC
V gene: TRBV2
D gene: NA
J gene: TRBJ2-7
clone size: many

CDR3 protein: CASCPGHQNYGYTF
CDR3 DNA: TGTGCCAGTTGCCCAGGGCATCAGAACTATGGCTACACCTTC
V gene: TRBV19
D gene: NA
J gene: TRBJ1-2
clone size: NA

CDR3 protein: CATSRVEGRAFF
CDR3 DNA: TGTGCCACCAGCAGAGTTGAGGGGCGAGCTTTCTTT
V gene: TRBV15
D gene: NA
J gene: TRBJ1-1
clone size: few

CDR3 protein: CSVKGVQGSSYNSPLHF
CDR3 DNA: TGCAGCGTTAAAGGGGTTCAGGGGAGCTCCTATAATTCACCCCTCCACTTT
V gene: TRBV29-1
D gene: NA
J gene: TRBJ1-6
clone size: few

CDR3 protein: CSVGEAQETQYF
CDR3 DNA: TGCAGCGTGGGAGAAGCCCAAGAGACCCAGTACTTC
V gene: TRBV29-1
D gene: NA
J gene: TRBJ2-5
clone size: many

CDR3 protein: CASSLVPYEQFF
CDR3 DNA: TGTGCCAGCAGCTTAGTTCCCTATGAGCAGTTCTTC
V gene: TRBV11-2
D gene: NA
J gene: TRBJ2-1
clone size: many

CDR3 protein: CAWSAFVGILNQYF
CDR3 DNA: TGTGCCTGGAGTGCCTTTGTCGGGATTCTAAATCAGTACTTC
V gene: TRBV30
D gene: NA
J gene: TRBJ2-5
clone size: NA

CDR3 protein: CASSVTVAGGPYEQYF
CDR3 DNA: TGTGCCAGCAGCGTAACAGTAGCGGGAGGACCCTACGAGCAGTACTTC
V gene: TRBV9
D gene: TRBD2
J gene: TRBJ2-7
clone size: many

CDR3 protein: CASSQAGGVVYEQYF
CDR3 DNA: TGTGCCAGCAGCCAAGCGGGAGGGGTCGTCTACGAGCAGTACTTC
V gene: TRBV7-2
D gene: TRBD2
J gene: TRBJ2-7
clone size: few

CDR3 protein: CASSESGGGQPQHF
CDR3 DNA: TGTGCCAGCAGTGAAAGCGGGGGAGGTCAGCCCCAGCATTTT
V gene: TRBV6-1
D gene: NA
J gene: TRBJ1-5
clone size: NA

CDR3 protein: CSVVHIYEQYF
CDR3 DNA: TGCAGCGTTGTTCACATTTACGAGCAGTACTTC
V gene: TRBV29-1
D gene: NA
J gene: TRBJ2-7
clone size: few

CDR3 protein: CASSPSTGVYEQYF
CDR3 DNA: TGTGCCAGCTCACCATCGACAGGGGTCTACGAGCAGTACTTC
V gene: TRBV18
D gene: TRBD1
J gene: TRBJ2-7
clone size: many